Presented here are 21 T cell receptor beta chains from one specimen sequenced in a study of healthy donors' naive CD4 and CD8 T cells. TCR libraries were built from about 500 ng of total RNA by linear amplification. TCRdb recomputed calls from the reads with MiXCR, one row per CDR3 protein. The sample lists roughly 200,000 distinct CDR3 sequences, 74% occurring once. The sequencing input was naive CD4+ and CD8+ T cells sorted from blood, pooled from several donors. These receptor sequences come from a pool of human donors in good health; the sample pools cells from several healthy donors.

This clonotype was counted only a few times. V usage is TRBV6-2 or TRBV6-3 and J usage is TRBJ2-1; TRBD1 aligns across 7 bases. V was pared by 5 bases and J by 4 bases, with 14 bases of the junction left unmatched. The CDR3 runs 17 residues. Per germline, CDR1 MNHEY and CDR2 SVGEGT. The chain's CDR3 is CASSTGQVLTLYNEQFF. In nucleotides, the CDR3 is TGTGCCAGCAGTACCGGACAGGTTCTCACCCTTTACAATGAGCAGTTCTTC.

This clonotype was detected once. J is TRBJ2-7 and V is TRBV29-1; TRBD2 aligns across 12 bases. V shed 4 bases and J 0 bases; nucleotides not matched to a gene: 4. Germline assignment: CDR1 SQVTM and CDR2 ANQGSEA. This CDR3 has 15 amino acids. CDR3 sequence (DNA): TGCAGCGTTGGGCTAGCGGGAGGGGCCTCCTACGAGCAGTACTTC. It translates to CSVGLAGGASYEQYF.

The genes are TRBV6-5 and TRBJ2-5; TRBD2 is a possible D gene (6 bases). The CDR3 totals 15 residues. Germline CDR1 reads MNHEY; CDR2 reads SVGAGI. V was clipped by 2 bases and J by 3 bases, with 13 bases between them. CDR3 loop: CASSYRAGREETQYF. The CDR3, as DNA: TGTGCCAGCAGTTACAGGGCGGGACGGGAAGAGACCCAGTACTTC.

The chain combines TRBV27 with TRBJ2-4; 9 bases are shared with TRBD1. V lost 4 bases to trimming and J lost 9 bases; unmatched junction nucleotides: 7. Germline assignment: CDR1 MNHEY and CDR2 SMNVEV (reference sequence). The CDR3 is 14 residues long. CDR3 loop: CASSSQGARRIQYF. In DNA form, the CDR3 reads TGTGCCAGCAGTTCACAGGGGGCGCGACGCATTCAGTACTTC.

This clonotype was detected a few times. The CDR3 here is CSVESWAGSSYEQYF. In DNA, the CDR3 is TGCAGCGTTGAATCTTGGGCCGGGAGCTCCTACGAGCAGTACTTC. The rearrangement joins TRBV29-1 to TRBJ2-7; the D gene is possibly TRBD2 (6 bases). Between the trimmed V and J ends, which lost 2 bases and 0 bases, there was a span of 14 bases. From germline, CDR1 is SQVTM and CDR2 ANQGSEA. The CDR3 consists of 15 residues.

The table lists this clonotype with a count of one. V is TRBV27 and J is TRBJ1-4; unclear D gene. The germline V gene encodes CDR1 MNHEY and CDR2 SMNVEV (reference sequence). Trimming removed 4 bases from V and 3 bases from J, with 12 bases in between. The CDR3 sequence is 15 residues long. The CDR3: CASSSSGRSNEKLFF. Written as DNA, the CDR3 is TGTGCCAGCAGTTCAAGCGGGCGATCTAATGAAAAACTGTTTTTT.

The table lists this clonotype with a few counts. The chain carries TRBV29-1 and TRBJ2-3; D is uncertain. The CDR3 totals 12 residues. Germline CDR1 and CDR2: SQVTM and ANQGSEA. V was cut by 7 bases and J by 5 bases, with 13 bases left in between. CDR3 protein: CSAGPLVDTQYF. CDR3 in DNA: TGCAGCGCTGGCCCACTCGTAGATACGCAGTATTTT.

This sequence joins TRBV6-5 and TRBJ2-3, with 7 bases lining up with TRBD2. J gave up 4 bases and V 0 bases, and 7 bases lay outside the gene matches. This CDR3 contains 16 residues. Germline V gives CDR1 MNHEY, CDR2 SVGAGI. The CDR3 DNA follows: TGTGCCAGCAGTTACTCCGGCGCGGGAGCTGCAGATACGCAGTATTTT. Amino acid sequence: CASSYSGAGAADTQYF.

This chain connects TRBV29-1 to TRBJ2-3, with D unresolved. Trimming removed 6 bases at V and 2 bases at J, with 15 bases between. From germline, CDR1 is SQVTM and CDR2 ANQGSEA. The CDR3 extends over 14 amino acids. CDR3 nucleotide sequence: TGCAGCGTGGCTCCTTTGTTTTCCACAGATACGCAGTATTTT. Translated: CSVAPLFSTDTQYF.

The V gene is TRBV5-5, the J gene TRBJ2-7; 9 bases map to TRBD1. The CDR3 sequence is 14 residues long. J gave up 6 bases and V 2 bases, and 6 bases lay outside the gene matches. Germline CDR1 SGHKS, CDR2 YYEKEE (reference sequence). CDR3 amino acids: CASSFRQGGGEQYF. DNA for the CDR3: TGTGCCAGCAGCTTTAGACAGGGGGGTGGCGAGCAGTACTTC.

The CDR3 bases are TGTGCCAGCAGCACCGTCATAGGGTCTAAGGGTCTGGGTCGTGGGCCCACTGAAGCTTTCTTT. This translates into CASSTVIGSKGLGRGPTEAFF. The chain recombines TRBV5-5 with TRBJ1-1; no clear D. Germline V CDR1 and CDR2: SGHKS, YYEKEE (reference sequence). This CDR3 contains 21 residues. V was pared by 4 bases and J by 4 bases, with 35 bases between.

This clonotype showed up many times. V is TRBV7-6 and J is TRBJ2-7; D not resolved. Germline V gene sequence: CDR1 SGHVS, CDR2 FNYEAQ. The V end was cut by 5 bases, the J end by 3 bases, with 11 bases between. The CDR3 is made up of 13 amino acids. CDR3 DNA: TGTGCCAGCAGCCTTGGACCGAACTACGAGCAGTACGTC. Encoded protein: CASSLGPNYEQYV.

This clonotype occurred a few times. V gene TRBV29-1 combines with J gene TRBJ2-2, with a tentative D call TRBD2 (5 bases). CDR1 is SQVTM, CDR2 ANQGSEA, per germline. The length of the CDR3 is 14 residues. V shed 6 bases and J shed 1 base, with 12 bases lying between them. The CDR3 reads CSVQGLQNTGELFF. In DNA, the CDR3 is TGCAGCGTCCAAGGACTGCAGAACACCGGGGAGCTGTTTTTT.

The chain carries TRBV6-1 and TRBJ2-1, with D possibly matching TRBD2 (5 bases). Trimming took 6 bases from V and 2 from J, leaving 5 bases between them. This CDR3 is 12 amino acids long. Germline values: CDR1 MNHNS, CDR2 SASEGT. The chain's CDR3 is CASRTTYNEQFF. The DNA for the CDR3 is TGTGCCAGCAGGACTACCTACAATGAGCAGTTCTTC.

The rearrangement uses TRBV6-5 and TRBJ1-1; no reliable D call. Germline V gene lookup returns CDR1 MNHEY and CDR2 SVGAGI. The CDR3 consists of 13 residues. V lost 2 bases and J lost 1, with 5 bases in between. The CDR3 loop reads CASSYTANTEAFF. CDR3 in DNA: TGTGCCAGCAGTTACACAGCGAACACTGAAGCTTTCTTT.

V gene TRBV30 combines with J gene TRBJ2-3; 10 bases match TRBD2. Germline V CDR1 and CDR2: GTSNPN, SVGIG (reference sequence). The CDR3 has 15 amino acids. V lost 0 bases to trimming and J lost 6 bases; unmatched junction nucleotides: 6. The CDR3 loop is CAWSVLAGLYDTQYF. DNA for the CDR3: TGTGCCTGGAGTGTACTAGCGGGGTTATATGATACGCAGTATTTT.

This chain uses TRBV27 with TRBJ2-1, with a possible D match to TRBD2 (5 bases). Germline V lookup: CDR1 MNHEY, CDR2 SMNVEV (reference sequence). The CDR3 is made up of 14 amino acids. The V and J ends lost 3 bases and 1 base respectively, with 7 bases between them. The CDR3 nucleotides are TGTGCCAGCAGTTTTACGGGGTCCTACAATGAGCAGTTCTTC. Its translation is CASSFTGSYNEQFF.

This CDR3 is CASSPRAEGYNEQFF. CDR3 bases: TGTGCCAGCTCACCTCGGGCCGAAGGGTACAATGAGCAGTTCTTC. The chain is built from TRBV18 and TRBJ2-1; no definite D call. V lost 3 bases to trimming and J lost 4 bases, with 13 bases between them. This CDR3 has 15 residues. CDR1 and CDR2 (germline): KGHSH, LQKENI.

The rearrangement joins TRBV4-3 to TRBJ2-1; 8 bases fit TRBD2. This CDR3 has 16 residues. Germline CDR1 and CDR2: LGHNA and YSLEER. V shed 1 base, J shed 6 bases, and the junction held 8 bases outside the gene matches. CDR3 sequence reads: CASSQVVQRESNEQFF. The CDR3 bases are TGCGCCAGCAGCCAAGTTGTCCAGCGGGAGAGCAATGAGCAGTTCTTC.

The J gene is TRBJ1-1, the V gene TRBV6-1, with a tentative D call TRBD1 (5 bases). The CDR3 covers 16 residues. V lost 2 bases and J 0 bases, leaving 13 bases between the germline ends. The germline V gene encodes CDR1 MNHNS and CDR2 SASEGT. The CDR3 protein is CASSEQGWEMNTEAFF. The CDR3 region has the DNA TGTGCCAGCAGTGAACAGGGATGGGAAATGAACACTGAAGCTTTCTTT.

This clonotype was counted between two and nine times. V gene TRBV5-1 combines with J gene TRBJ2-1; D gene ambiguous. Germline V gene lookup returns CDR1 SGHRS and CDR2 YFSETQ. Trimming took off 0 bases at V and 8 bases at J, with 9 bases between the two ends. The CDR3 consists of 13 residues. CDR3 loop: CASSLENADEQFF. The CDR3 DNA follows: TGCGCCAGCAGCTTGGAAAACGCCGATGAGCAGTTCTTC.